This entry features one T cell receptor beta chain sequence. The clone's antigen remains unknown. No clone much larger than this one lies a single base away; base qualities are absent. Stable Graves' hyperthyroidism was defined as no progression to ophthalmopathy during 18 months of follow-up. Hyperthyroidism patients were newly diagnosed, with disease duration under 2 months, and aged 18 to 65 years. Patients with uncontrolled infections, other autoimmune diseases, pregnancy or lactation were excluded. Diagnoses relied on clinical symptoms, serum thyroxine and TRAb, thyroid ultrasound and orbital computed tomography. PBMCs were isolated from 8 to 10 ml of fresh peripheral blood by Ficoll-Paque density gradient centrifugation. Total RNA was extracted using Trizol reagent, and RNA quality was assessed on an Agilent 2100 Bioanalyzer. The TCR beta CDR3 regions were amplified from the RNA transcripts. A first-round RT-PCR of the TCR CDR3 used the HTBI primer set with the Qiagen OneStep RT-PCR kit. Libraries were constructed in a second round of multiplex PCR, after which size selection and purification were performed. Sequencing of the libraries was done on an Illumina HiSeq2000 using paired-end 100 bp reads. On the study's bioinformatics: Raw data were processed with SOAPnuke, discarding reads with adapters, uncalled bases, mean Phred below 15, or no exact constant-primer or identifier match. High-quality paired reads were merged with COPE v1.2.5, and unique nucleotide sequences were defined as clonotypes. MiTCR v1.1 was used to align the clonotypes against IMGT TRBV, TRBD and TRBJ reference segments. The analysis was restricted to V-J combinations with a frequency above 0.0001, which together covered 99% to 99.2% of the repertoires. The TCS score was defined as F50 (clonal expansion) divided by E x V (chaos), with BLOSUM62-based TCRdist calculated between CDR3 peptides within each V-J. Welch's t-statistics and random forest reduced 500 to 650 V-J features to around 14, which were used in a naive Bayes classifier (R e1071). TCRdb redid the processing of the public reads, applying fastp at Q25 and MiXCR, and retained in-frame beta chains. Identical CDR3 proteins give one entry, which carries the most common genes and DNA. The V and J calls reflect TCRdb's pipeline rather than the authors' work. Here the sample has a few hundred thousand distinct CDR3 sequences; just under 15% occur a single time. The top ten constitute 30% to 35% of the sample.

This specimen belongs to a study of T cells in Graves' hyperthyroidism and ophthalmopathy (dated by TCRdb to the late 2010s). Broadly, across the study: Peripheral blood samples were taken at the time of initial diagnosis, prior to any treatment. In about six Graves' hyperthyroidism patients, the study also compared T-cell repertoires from thyroid tissue with T-cell repertoires from blood. The approximately 100 discovery patients were randomly divided into training and test sets at a 7:3 ratio. According to the paper, TCR Vbeta CDR3 sequencing was carried out on more than 120 peripheral blood samples, which came from over 40 ophthalmopathy, approximately 78 hyperthyroidism and roughly 17 progressor patients. To identify TCR V-J signatures that set the groups apart, the researchers used a discovery cohort of about a hundred patients, made up of 40 to 45 with Graves' ophthalmopathy and around 58 with stable Graves' hyperthyroidism. Prospective prediction of ophthalmopathy was tested in an independent validation cohort of 18 to 20 hyperthyroidism patients and roughly 16 patients who later progressed to ophthalmopathy. Once sampling was done, hyperthyroidism patients were given methimazole at a starting dose of 30 mg daily, whereas ophthalmopathy patients were given high-dose intravenous methylprednisolone. Findings and caveats that apply to the study as a whole: Most expanded thyroid clonotypes (frequency above 0.001) were also found in blood, which suggests that blood repertoires may mirror thyroid immune responses. A 13 V-J signature model separated ophthalmopathy from stable hyperthyroidism, with roughly 88% sensitivity and about 81% specificity in cross-validation and 80%/75% in testing. Sample size was not statistically predetermined, and blinding of investigators to group allocation was not performed. In validation, the model predicted progression to ophthalmopathy with 60% to 71% sensitivity and 72% to 85% specificity, a median of around 6.6 months before onset.

Including cysteine and phenylalanine, the CDR3 has 12 amino acids. The only DNA kept is the CDR3, 36 bases in frame from the first base. From the germline V gene, CDR1 is SQVTM and CDR2 is ANQGSEA. Between the V and J ends, shortened by 4 bases and 8 bases respectively, the junction contains 11 bases. The sequence was obtained from a woman under 40 with Graves' hyperthyroidism. The sequencing sample was made of blood. The chain was built from TRBV29-1 and TRBJ1-4, with no confidently assigned D gene. The CDR3 region has the sequence CSVGGGPEKLFF. The DNA is as follows: TGCAGCGTTGGGGGAGGGCCGGAAAAACTGTTTTTT.